What follows describes a single T cell receptor (beta chain). CDR1 and CDR2 (germline): MNHEY, SMNVEV (reference sequence). The length of the CDR3 is 14 residues. Trimming pared 3 bases from V and 6 bases from J, leaving 11 bases between. This specimen comes from a study of blood T cell repertoires in COVID-19. As for the study in general: Sample material is recorded as cDNA or gDNA derived from T cells, B-cell-depleted T cells, or PBMCs.

How the authors handled the data: Cell counts per sample came from amplifying reference gene primers. Assay used: immunoSEQ multiplex PCR; TCRdb lists only in-frame clones, some missing. From that table come the V and J calls and clone size; the DNA was used to work out D and trimming. The sample lists around 56,000 clones; more than 75% were seen once. The sequenced sample was peripheral blood. The clonotype originates from a man aged 55-75 years with active or convalescent COVID-19. The chain couples TRBV27 to TRBJ2-2; possible D gene TRBD2, 6 bases. Here the CDR3 reads CASSFGLSAGELFF. The DNA of the CDR3 is TGTGCCAGCAGTTTCGGACTATCCGCCGGGGAGCTGTTTTTT.